The clone carrying this T cell receptor (beta chain) is a singleton in its sample. The sample belongs to a study of blood T cell repertoires in COVID-19. TCRdb's copy holds only in-frame clones and misses some; the assay was immunoSEQ multiplex PCR. Of 210,000 or so clones in the sample, less than 90% were seen once. This CDR3 spans 14 amino acids. Germline values: CDR1 SGHRS, CDR2 YFSETQ. Between the trimmed V and J ends, which lost 5 bases and 2 bases, there was a span of 13 bases. Sequencing used peripheral blood. The sequence came from an elderly woman with active or convalescent COVID-19. The gene calls are TRBV5-1 and TRBJ1-2; tentatively, D is TRBD1 (5 bases). The CDR3 loop is CASRPRTPNYGYTF. The CDR3 coding sequence is TGCGCCAGCAGACCCAGGACACCAAACTATGGCTACACCTTC.